This T cell receptor beta chain was identified in a study of CD8+CD57+ T cells in acquired aplastic anemia. CDR1 is KGHDR and CDR2 is SFDVKD in the germline V gene. This CDR3 comprises 16 residues. The ends were cut back, 9 bases at V and 7 bases at J, with 23 bases in the middle. This clonotype was seen more than once but under ten times. Its antigen remains unknown. It was genomic DNA that served as the template for profiling TCR beta VDJ and CDR3. TCRdb ran MiXCR on the reads and lists one entry per CDR3 protein. The data show around 500,000 distinct CDR3 sequences, roughly 34% seen once. Regarding the study as a whole: Significant differences in CD8+ Simpson's diversity were not observed between patients and controls.

Before being chosen for sequencing, patients had shown CD8+CD57+ cell expansion by flow cytometry. All participating patients were living with severe acquired aplastic anemia. The receptor was isolated from a human donor with aplastic anemia. The sample taken for sequencing was sorted CD4+, CD8+, or CD8+CD57+ T cells (not recorded which) from PBMCs. V usage is TRBV24-1 and J usage is TRBJ1-4; possible D gene TRBD1, 6 bases. The CDR3 DNA follows: TGTGCCACCCAGGGTGGGGGCGCGACGTTCGGTGAAAAACTGTTTTTT. Translated, it gives CATQGGGATFGEKLFF.